This TCR beta chain appears in the sequencing data of a study of radiotherapy plus CTLA-4 blockade in lung cancer. Study details: There were objective responses in 18% of patients, and 31% had disease control.

Clones were sequenced by immunoSEQ multiplex PCR, and TCRdb holds only the in-frame ones, with some missing. Altogether roughly 13,000 clones are present, about 89% being singletons, with the ten largest covering 13% to 15%. Trimming shortened V by 7 bases and J by 8 bases, and 20 bases separated the two germline ends. Germline CDR1 and CDR2: LNHDA and SQIVND (reference sequence). The CDR3 covers 15 residues. This clonotype originated in a human donor with non-small cell lung cancer that progressed on radiotherapy plus ipilimumab. Some clones in this sample may be carry-over from other donors' samples. The sample here was peripheral blood, taken from a patient treated with radiotherapy plus ipilimumab. The chain employs TRBV19 and TRBJ1-4, with a weak D call TRBD1 (5 bases). The CDR3: CASTKGPIGGEKLFF. CDR3 in DNA: TGTGCCAGTACCAAGGGACCGATCGGAGGGGAAAAACTGTTTTTT.